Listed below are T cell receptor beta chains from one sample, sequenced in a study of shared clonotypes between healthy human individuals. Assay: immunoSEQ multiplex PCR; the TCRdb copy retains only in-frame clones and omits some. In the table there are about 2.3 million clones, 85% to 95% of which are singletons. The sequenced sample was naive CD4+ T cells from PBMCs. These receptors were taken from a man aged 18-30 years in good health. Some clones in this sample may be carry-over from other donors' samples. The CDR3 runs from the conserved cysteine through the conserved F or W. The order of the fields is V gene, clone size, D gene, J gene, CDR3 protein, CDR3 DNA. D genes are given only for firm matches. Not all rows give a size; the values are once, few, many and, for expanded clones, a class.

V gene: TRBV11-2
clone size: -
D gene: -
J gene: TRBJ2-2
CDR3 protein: CASSLVQTGELFF
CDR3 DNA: TGTGCCAGCAGCTTAGTCCAAACCGGGGAGCTGTTTTTT

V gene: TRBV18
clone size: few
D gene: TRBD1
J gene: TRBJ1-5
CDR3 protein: CASSPRTGPSNQPQHF
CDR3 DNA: TGTGCCAGCTCACCAAGGACAGGACCCTCCAATCAGCCCCAGCATTTT

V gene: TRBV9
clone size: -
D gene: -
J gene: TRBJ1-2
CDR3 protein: CASSDPNSAGIGGYTF
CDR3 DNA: TGTGCCAGCAGCGACCCCAATTCAGCAGGGATAGGTGGCTACACCTTC

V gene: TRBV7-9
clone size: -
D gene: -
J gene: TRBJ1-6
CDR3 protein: CASSPSGSDNSPLHF
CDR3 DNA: TGTGCCAGCAGCCCCTCCGGTAGCGATAATTCACCCCTCCACTTT

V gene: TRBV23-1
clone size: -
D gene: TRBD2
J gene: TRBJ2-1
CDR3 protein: CASSQSGGGSYNEQFF
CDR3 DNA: TGCGCCAGCAGTCAATCCGGCGGGGGATCCTACAATGAGCAGTTCTTC

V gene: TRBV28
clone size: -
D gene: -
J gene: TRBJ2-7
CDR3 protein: CASSLPGQGLYEQYF
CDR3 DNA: TGTGCCAGCAGTTTACCCGGACAAGGACTATACGAGCAGTACTTC

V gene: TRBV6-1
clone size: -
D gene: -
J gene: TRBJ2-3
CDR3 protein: CASRRDLTDTQYF
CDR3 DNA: TGTGCCAGCAGAAGGGACCTCACAGATACGCAGTATTTT

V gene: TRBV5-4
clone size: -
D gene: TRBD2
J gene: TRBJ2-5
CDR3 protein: CASSHQKAGGETQYF
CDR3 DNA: TGTGCCAGCAGCCATCAGAAGGCGGGAGGAGAGACCCAGTACTTC

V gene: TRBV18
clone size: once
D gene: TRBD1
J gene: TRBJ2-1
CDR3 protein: CASSPTTGGILNEQFF
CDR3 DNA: TGTGCCAGCTCACCCACTACAGGGGGCATTCTAAATGAGCAGTTCTTC

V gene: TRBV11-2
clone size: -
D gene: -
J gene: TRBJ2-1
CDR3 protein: CASSISASSYNEQFF
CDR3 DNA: TGTGCCAGCAGCATTAGCGCCAGCTCCTACAATGAGCAGTTCTTC

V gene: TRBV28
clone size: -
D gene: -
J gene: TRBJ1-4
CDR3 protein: CASSLTGTTNEKLFF
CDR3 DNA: TGTGCCAGCAGTCTCACCGGGACCACCAATGAAAAACTGTTTTTT

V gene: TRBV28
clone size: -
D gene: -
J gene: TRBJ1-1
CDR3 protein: CASSLTQEAFF
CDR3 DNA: TGTGCCAGCAGTTTAACCCAAGAAGCTTTCTTT

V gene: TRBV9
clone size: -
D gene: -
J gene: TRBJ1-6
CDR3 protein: CASSGSQSSYNSPLHF
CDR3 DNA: TGTGCCAGCAGCGGAAGTCAGAGCTCCTATAATTCACCCCTCCACTTT

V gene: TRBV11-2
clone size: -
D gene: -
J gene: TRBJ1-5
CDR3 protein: CASSLLGAVNQPQHF
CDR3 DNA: TGTGCCAGCAGCTTACTGGGGGCGGTCAATCAGCCCCAGCATTTT

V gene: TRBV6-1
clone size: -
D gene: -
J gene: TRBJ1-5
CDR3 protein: CASSGMAGGAYNQPQHF
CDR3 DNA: TGTGCCAGCAGTGGGATGGCGGGAGGGGCCTACAATCAGCCCCAGCATTTT

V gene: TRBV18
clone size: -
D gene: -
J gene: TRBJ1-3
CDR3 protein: CASSGSAGENTIYF
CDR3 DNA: TGTGCCAGCTCAGGGTCGGCAGGCGAAAACACCATATATTTT

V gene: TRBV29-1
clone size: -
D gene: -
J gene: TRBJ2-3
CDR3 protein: CSVGFSVPTDTQYF
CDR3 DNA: TGCAGCGTTGGTTTTTCGGTTCCCACAGATACGCAGTATTTT

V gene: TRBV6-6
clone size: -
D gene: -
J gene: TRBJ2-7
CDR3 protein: CASSPRDISSYEQYF
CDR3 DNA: TGTGCCAGCAGCCCCCGGGACATATCTTCCTACGAGCAGTACTTC

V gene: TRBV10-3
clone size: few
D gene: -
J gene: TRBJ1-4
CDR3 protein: CAAGSRQSEKLFF
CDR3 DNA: TGTGCCGCAGGCTCGCGACAGTCCGAAAAACTGTTTTTT

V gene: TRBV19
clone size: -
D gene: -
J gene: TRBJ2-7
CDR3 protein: CASSISRGAGSAEQYF
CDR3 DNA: TGTGCCAGTAGTATCTCCCGAGGGGCAGGGTCGGCCGAGCAGTACTTC

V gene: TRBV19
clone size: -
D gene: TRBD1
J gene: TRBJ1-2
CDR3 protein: CASTGQTLWGHTF
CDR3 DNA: TGTGCCAGTACGGGACAGACCTTATGGGGTCACACCTTC

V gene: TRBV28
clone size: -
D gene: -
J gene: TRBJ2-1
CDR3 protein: CAEGGAYNEQFF
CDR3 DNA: TGTGCTGAGGGAGGAGCCTACAATGAGCAGTTCTTC

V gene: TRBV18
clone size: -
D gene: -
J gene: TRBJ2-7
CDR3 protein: CASSSGGSGIYEQYF
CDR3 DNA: TGTGCCAGCTCATCAGGGGGTAGCGGGATCTACGAGCAGTACTTC

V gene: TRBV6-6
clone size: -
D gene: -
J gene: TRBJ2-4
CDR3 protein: CASSPIAGTSIQYF
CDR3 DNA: TGTGCCAGCAGTCCCATTGCCGGGACAAGCATTCAGTACTTC

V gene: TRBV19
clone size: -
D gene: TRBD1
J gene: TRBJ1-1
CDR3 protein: CASSIGRGGTEAFF
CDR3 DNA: TGTGCCAGTAGTATCGGCAGGGGGGGTACTGAAGCTTTCTTT

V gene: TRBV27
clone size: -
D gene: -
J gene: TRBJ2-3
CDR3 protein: CASSPPGAMVDTQYF
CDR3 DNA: TGTGCCAGCAGTCCCCCCGGGGCTATGGTGGATACGCAGTATTTT

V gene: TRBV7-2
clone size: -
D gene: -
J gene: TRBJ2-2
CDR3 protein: CASSLADRQKRPQTGELFF
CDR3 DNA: TGTGCCAGCAGCTTAGCGGATCGACAGAAAAGGCCCCAAACCGGGGAGCTGTTTTTT

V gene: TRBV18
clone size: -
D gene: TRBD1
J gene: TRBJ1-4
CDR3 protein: CASSERRGQDEKLFF
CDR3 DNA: TGTGCCAGCTCAGAACGAAGGGGGCAAGATGAAAAACTGTTTTTT

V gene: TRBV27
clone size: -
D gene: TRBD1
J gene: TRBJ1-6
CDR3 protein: CASSTWDRDNSPLHF
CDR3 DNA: TGTGCCAGCAGTACCTGGGACAGGGATAATTCACCCCTCCACTTT

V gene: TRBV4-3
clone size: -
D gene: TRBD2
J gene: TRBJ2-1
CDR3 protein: CASSRTGTSSWNEQFF
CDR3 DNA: TGCGCCAGCAGCCGGACCGGGACTAGTAGTTGGAATGAGCAGTTCTTC

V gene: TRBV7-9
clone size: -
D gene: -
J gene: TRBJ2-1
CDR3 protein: CASSPTGAYNEQFF
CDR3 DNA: TGTGCCAGCAGCCCTACCGGGGCCTACAATGAGCAGTTCTTC

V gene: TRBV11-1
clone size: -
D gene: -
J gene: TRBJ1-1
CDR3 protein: CASSFAGSTEAFF
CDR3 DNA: TGTGCCAGCAGCTTTGCAGGGTCCACTGAAGCTTTCTTT